This T cell receptor (beta chain) came from a study of T cells in localized non-small cell lung cancer. Study observations and caveats: Density of T cells in blood, when higher, went with longer overall survival. Adjacent uninvolved lung tissue had the highest T cell clonality, exceeding tumor.

With regard to this clone: Its specificity is unknown.

Here immunoSEQ multiplex PCR was the method, and the copy in TCRdb shows in-frame clones only, minus some. The data hold more than 45,000 clones, with approximately 80% observed a single time. This TCR derives from a man between 40 and 70 years old with stage III lung adenocarcinoma. Sequencing was performed on peripheral blood mononuclear cells, taken before any cancer treatment.

CDR3 coding DNA: TGTGCCTGGGGGGAGGGCCCTCTGAACACCGGGGAGCTGTTTTTT. This translates into CAWGEGPLNTGELFF. The chain uses TRBV30 and TRBJ2-2; the match to TRBD2 covers 7 bases. V was clipped by 5 bases and J by 1 base; unmatched bases: 7. Germline V gene data show CDR1 as GTSNPN and CDR2 as SVGIG (reference sequence). This CDR3 is 15 amino acids long. Complete variable domain (other parts from reference TRBV30 and TRBJ2-2): SQTIHQWPATLVQPVGSPLSLECTVEGTSNPNLYWYRQAAGRGLQLLFYSVGIGQISSEVPQNLSASRPQDRQFILSSKKLLLSDSGFYLCAWGEGPLNTGELFFGEGSRLTVL.